The clone carrying this T cell receptor beta chain was observed once. Its specificity is not known. A much larger clone differs from this one at a single base, so this may be a read error. This entry comes from a study of T cells in Graves' hyperthyroidism and ophthalmopathy. Overall study results and limits: Blood also contained most expanded thyroid clonotypes above 0.001.

Stable hyperthyroidism: no ophthalmopathy progression over 18 months of follow-up. Exclusion of patients followed from uncontrolled infection, other autoimmune disease, pregnancy or lactation. Germline CDR1 reads SGHVS; CDR2 reads FQNEAQ. There are 15 residues in the CDR3. The ends lost 4 bases at V and 4 bases at J; junction bases unmatched: 3. Amplification targeted TCR beta CDR3 regions from RNA transcripts. A first-round RT-PCR of the TCR CDR3 used the HTBI primer set. Each CDR3 protein gets one entry after TCRdb re-called the multiplex PCR reads with MiXCR. The data show about 420,000 distinct CDR3 sequences, approximately 14% seen once.

Source material: blood. V and J are TRBV7-8 and TRBJ2-1; TRBD2 matches 11 bases. This clonotype was sampled from a woman younger than 30 with Graves' hyperthyroidism. Written as DNA, the CDR3 is TGTGCCAGCAGCTCGACTAGCGGGGATTACAATGAGCAGTTCTTC. This sequence encodes CASSSTSGDYNEQFF.